These T cell receptor beta chains were read from a single sample in a study of blood T cell repertoires in COVID-19. Clones were sequenced by immunoSEQ multiplex PCR, and TCRdb holds only the in-frame ones, with some missing. The sample shows some 80,000 clones, about four fifths of them seen only once. Specimen: peripheral blood. The receptor source for this set is a human donor in a cohort sampled during active COVID-19. Each CDR3 is given with its conserved first and last residue. D genes are given only for firm matches. For some rows the clone size is stated as once, few or many, or as a class when expanded; others skip it.

v_gene: TRBV9
j_gene: TRBJ2-7
abundance: -
len: 14
d_gene: -
CDR3aa: CASSVAGPPYEQYF
CDR3nt: TGTGCCAGCAGCGTAGCAGGGCCCCCCTACGAGCAGTACTTC

v_gene: TRBV14
j_gene: TRBJ2-3
abundance: -
len: 13
d_gene: -
CDR3aa: CASSQDMSDTQYF
CDR3nt: TGTGCCAGCAGCCAAGATATGTCAGATACGCAGTATTTT

v_gene: TRBV4-1
j_gene: TRBJ2-1
abundance: -
len: 17
d_gene: -
CDR3aa: CASSQPLGGFLYNEQFF
CDR3nt: TGCGCCAGCAGCCAACCCTTAGGGGGATTCCTTTACAATGAGCAGTTCTTC

v_gene: TRBV19
j_gene: TRBJ2-7
abundance: -
len: 15
d_gene: -
CDR3aa: CASSIHRDTYYEQYF
CDR3nt: TGTGCCAGTAGTATACACCGGGACACTTATTACGAGCAGTACTTC

v_gene: TRBV11-2
j_gene: TRBJ2-6
abundance: once
len: 16
d_gene: -
CDR3aa: CASSPGVGAGANVLTF
CDR3nt: TGTGCCAGCAGCCCCGGTGTTGGGGCAGGGGCCAACGTCCTGACTTTC

v_gene: TRBV12-5
j_gene: TRBJ2-5
abundance: -
len: 17
d_gene: TRBD1
CDR3aa: CASGLKGQGSPWETQYF
CDR3nt: TGTGCTAGTGGTTTGAAGGGACAGGGGAGTCCATGGGAGACCCAGTACTTC

v_gene: TRBV3-1/TRBV3-2
j_gene: TRBJ2-1
abundance: -
len: 17
d_gene: -
CDR3aa: CASSPDKRSKVYNEQFF
CDR3nt: TGTGCCAGCAGCCCCGATAAGAGGTCCAAAGTCTACAATGAGCAGTTCTTC

v_gene: TRBV12-3/TRBV12-4
j_gene: TRBJ1-2
abundance: few
len: 13
d_gene: -
CDR3aa: CASSLDSYYGYTF
CDR3nt: TGTGCCAGCAGTTTAGACAGCTACTATGGCTACACCTTC

v_gene: TRBV6-4
j_gene: TRBJ1-4
abundance: -
len: 15
d_gene: TRBD1
CDR3aa: CASLRQADYRGKLFF
CDR3nt: TGTGCCAGCCTCAGACAGGCCGATTACAGGGGAAAACTGTTTTTT

v_gene: TRBV10-3
j_gene: TRBJ2-3
abundance: -
len: 15
d_gene: TRBD1
CDR3aa: CAISEEDRAGDTQYF
CDR3nt: TGTGCCATCAGTGAAGAGGACAGGGCCGGAGATACGCAGTATTTT

v_gene: TRBV14
j_gene: TRBJ1-1
abundance: -
len: 14
d_gene: -
CDR3aa: CASSQNTAGTEAFF
CDR3nt: TGTGCCAGCAGCCAAAATACTGCGGGCACTGAAGCTTTCTTT

v_gene: TRBV18
j_gene: TRBJ1-2
abundance: -
len: 14
d_gene: TRBD1
CDR3aa: CASSPGDRGYGYTF
CDR3nt: TGTGCCAGCTCACCAGGGGACAGGGGATACGGCTACACCTTC

v_gene: TRBV5-1
j_gene: TRBJ2-2
abundance: -
len: 14
d_gene: TRBD1
CDR3aa: CASSEGQVPGELFF
CDR3nt: TGCGCCAGCAGCGAAGGACAGGTTCCCGGGGAGCTGTTTTTT

v_gene: TRBV9
j_gene: TRBJ2-4
abundance: -
len: 16
d_gene: TRBD2
CDR3aa: CASSGPSGRVANIQYF
CDR3nt: TGTGCCAGCAGCGGTCCTAGCGGGAGGGTGGCGAACATTCAGTACTTC

v_gene: TRBV2
j_gene: TRBJ1-6
abundance: few
len: 13
d_gene: -
CDR3aa: CASTRKESSPLHF
CDR3nt: TGTGCCAGCACCCGAAAGGAGAGTTCACCCCTCCACTTT

v_gene: TRBV18
j_gene: TRBJ2-7
abundance: -
len: 14
d_gene: TRBD1
CDR3aa: CASSPLGQGDEQYF
CDR3nt: TGTGCCAGCTCACCCCTAGGACAGGGGGACGAGCAGTACTTC

v_gene: TRBV28
j_gene: TRBJ2-1
abundance: -
len: 14
d_gene: TRBD2
CDR3aa: CASSPSGAYNEQFF
CDR3nt: TGTGCCAGCAGCCCCAGCGGGGCCTACAATGAGCAGTTCTTC

v_gene: TRBV5-4
j_gene: TRBJ1-6
abundance: -
len: 16
d_gene: TRBD1
CDR3aa: CASSSSRDRGISPLHF
CDR3nt: TGTGCCAGCAGCTCTAGCAGGGACAGGGGGATTTCACCCCTCCACTTT

v_gene: TRBV6-1
j_gene: TRBJ1-6
abundance: many
len: 13
d_gene: -
CDR3aa: CASSDRDNSPLHF
CDR3nt: TGTGCCAGCAGTGACAGGGATAATTCACCCCTCCACTTT

v_gene: TRBV24-1
j_gene: TRBJ2-5
abundance: -
len: 13
d_gene: -
CDR3aa: CATSALGSEAQYF
CDR3nt: TGTGCCACCAGTGCGTTAGGCTCCGAGGCCCAGTACTTC

v_gene: TRBV30
j_gene: TRBJ1-6
abundance: -
len: 13
d_gene: -
CDR3aa: CAWSQGYNSPLHF
CDR3nt: TGTGCCTGGAGTCAGGGGTATAATTCACCCCTCCACTTT

v_gene: TRBV11-3
j_gene: TRBJ2-7
abundance: few
len: 13
d_gene: -
CDR3aa: CASTHVQAHEQYF
CDR3nt: TGTGCCAGCACCCATGTACAGGCCCACGAGCAGTACTTC